These 16 T cell receptor beta chains were sequenced from one sample in a study of blood T cell repertoires in COVID-19. The repertoire was sequenced with immunoSEQ multiplex PCR; TCRdb's copy has only in-frame clones and lacks some. The sample lists hundreds of thousands of clones, 80% to 90% seen once, with around 20% in the top ten. The sample consisted of peripheral blood. Receptors were obtained from a young man with active or convalescent COVID-19.

The rearrangement uses TRBV4-2 and TRBJ2-2; D unresolved. Germline CDR1 is LGHNA and CDR2 is YNFKEQ. The CDR3 runs to 13 residues. Deletions cut 1 base from V and 7 bases from J, with 7 bases between. The chain's CDR3 is CASSQVVSGELFF. CDR3 coding DNA: TGTGCCAGCAGCCAAGTGGTGAGCGGGGAGCTGTTTTTT.

The J gene is TRBJ1-1, the V gene TRBV2; D not resolved. The V gene lost 3 bases and the J gene lost 1 base, with 12 bases spanning the gap. The CDR3 contains 15 residues. CDR1 is SNHLY, CDR2 FYNNEI, per germline. The CDR3 loop is CASSEHGLPNTEAFF. Here the CDR3 DNA reads TGTGCCAGCAGTGAGCATGGACTTCCGAACACTGAAGCTTTCTTT.

This clone appeared once. This chain joins TRBV11-2 and TRBJ2-7; 9 positions agree with TRBD1. The CDR3 is made up of 14 amino acids. V was pared by 5 bases and J by 4 bases, with 6 bases of the junction left unmatched. The V gene's germline CDR1 is SGHAT and CDR2 FQNNGV. The CDR3 DNA reads as TGTGCCAGCAGCCCGGGACAGGGAGATTACGAGCAGTACTTC. It translates to CASSPGQGDYEQYF.

The genes are TRBV18 and TRBJ2-3, with 9 nucleotides matching TRBD2. Trimming at V came to 0 bases and at J to 7 bases, leaving 5 bases not matched to a gene. The CDR3 loop spans 15 amino acids. Germline lookup yields CDR1 KGHSH and CDR2 LQKENI. The CDR3, as DNA: TGTGCCAGCTCACCACCGGCGGGGGGGCCGAATACGCAGTATTTT. Its protein is CASSPPAGGPNTQYF.

This chain uses TRBV18 with TRBJ1-4, with TRBD1 matching over 10 bases. Germline V gene sequence: CDR1 KGHSH, CDR2 LQKENI. The CDR3 covers 16 residues. The ends lost 1 base at V and 3 bases at J; junction bases unmatched: 2. The CDR3 loop is CASSPQDRGPNEKLFF. CDR3 DNA: TGTGCCAGCTCACCACAAGACAGGGGGCCTAATGAAAAACTGTTTTTT.

V is TRBV2 and J is TRBJ2-3; 12 bases match TRBD2. This CDR3 is built from 17 residues. The V segment lost 7 bases and the J segment 1 base; nucleotides outside the gene matches: 9. The germline gives CDR1 SNHLY, CDR2 FYNNEI. The DNA of the CDR3 is TGTGCCAGCAACCCGCTAGCGGGAGGGCCGGGCACAGATACGCAGTATTTT. It yields the protein CASNPLAGGPGTDTQYF. Supplemented by reference TRBV2 and TRBJ2-3, the full variable domain reads EPEVTQTPSHQVTQMGQEVILRCVPISNHLYFYWYRQILGQKVEFLVSFYNNEISEKSEIFDDQFSVERPDGSNFTLKIRSTKLEDSAMYFCASNPLAGGPGTDTQYFGPGTRLTVL.

The V call is TRBV5-5, the J call TRBJ1-2, with 7 bases lining up with TRBD1. CDR1 is SGHKS and CDR2 is YYEKEE in the germline V gene (reference sequence). This CDR3 has 13 amino acids. V shed 2 bases and J 7 bases; nucleotides not matched to a gene: 5. The CDR3 nucleotides are TGTGCCAGCAGCTTACAGGGGACGACTGGCTACACCTTC. It specifies CASSLQGTTGYTF.

This clone has just one count. J is TRBJ2-7 and V is TRBV28; 10 bases align to TRBD1. This CDR3 contains 15 residues. Trimming cost V 2 bases and J 9 bases; bases outside gene matches: 10. Germline V lookup: CDR1 MDHEN, CDR2 SYDVKM. The chain's CDR3 is CASSLVGTGESRQYF. DNA of the CDR3: TGTGCCAGCAGTTTAGTGGGGACAGGGGAGTCCCGGCAGTACTTC.

This clone occurred a few times. This chain uses TRBV11-2 with TRBJ1-3, with D maybe TRBD1 (5 bases). Germline V gene sequence: CDR1 SGHAT, CDR2 FQNNGV. V lost 0 bases and J 7 bases, leaving 7 bases between the germline ends. This CDR3 is built from 13 residues. Here the CDR3 DNA reads TGTGCCAGCAGCTTAGACAGGGCCAACACCATATATTTT. It specifies CASSLDRANTIYF.

This rearrangement joins TRBV19 to TRBJ1-2, with 7 bases matching TRBD1. Germline lookup yields CDR1 LNHDA and CDR2 SQIVND (reference sequence). The CDR3 runs to 14 residues. The V gene end was trimmed by 2 bases and the J gene end by 6 bases; junction bases not matched to a gene: 6. Here the CDR3 reads CASSIKTGIHGYTF. The CDR3 nucleotides read TGTGCCAGTAGTATAAAGACAGGGATCCATGGCTACACCTTC. The full variable domain, completed using reference TRBV19 and TRBJ1-2, is DGGITQSPKYLFRKEGQNVTLSCEQNLNHDAMYWYRQDPGQGLRLIYYSQIVNDFQKGDIAEGYSVSREKKESFPLTVTSAQKNPTAFYLCASSIKTGIHGYTFGSGTRLTVV.

The V gene is TRBV11-2, the J gene TRBJ2-7; D not resolved. This CDR3 contains 15 residues. CDR1 SGHAT and CDR2 FQNNGV come from the germline V gene. V was trimmed by 1 base and J by 6 bases, leaving 16 bases between them. For the CDR3, the DNA is TGTGCCAGCAGCTTAGGCCGACATCTCTCCGGCGAGCAGTACTTC. This codes for CASSLGRHLSGEQYF.

The rearrangement uses TRBV6-4 and TRBJ2-1; tentative D call: TRBD1 (6 bases). Trimming cost V 4 bases and J 0 bases, with 10 bases left between them. The germline CDR1 and CDR2 sequences are MRHNA and SNTAGT. The CDR3 has 15 amino acids. The CDR3 nucleotides are TGTGCCAGCAGTGCAAACAGGGTCTCCTACAATGAGCAGTTCTTC. It codes for CASSANRVSYNEQFF.

The J gene is TRBJ2-2, the V gene TRBV19; 9 bases line up with TRBD2. The germline gives CDR1 LNHDA, CDR2 SQIVND (reference sequence). V lost 8 bases to trimming and J lost 8 bases; unmatched junction nucleotides: 15. This CDR3 has 16 residues. In nucleotides, the CDR3 is TGTGCCAGTGGGGACCCGGGGACTAGCTTGGCGGGGGAGCTGTTTTTT. It yields the protein CASGDPGTSLAGELFF. Drawing the rest from reference TRBV19 and TRBJ2-2, the complete variable domain is DGGITQSPKYLFRKEGQNVTLSCEQNLNHDAMYWYRQDPGQGLRLIYYSQIVNDFQKGDIAEGYSVSREKKESFPLTVTSAQKNPTAFYLCASGDPGTSLAGELFFGEGSRLTVL.

This rearrangement joins TRBV3-1 (or the pseudogene TRBV3-2) to TRBJ2-2; D gene ambiguous. V dropped 3 bases and J dropped 7 bases, with 3 bases sitting between them. The length of the CDR3 is 11 residues. Per the germline V gene, CDR1 is LGHDT and CDR2 is YNNKEL (reference sequence). In DNA, the CDR3 is TGTGCCAGCAGCCACGGCGGGGAGCTGTTTTTT. Translation gives CASSHGGELFF.

The genes are TRBV5-6 and TRBJ1-5, with D possibly TRBD1 on 6 matching bases. Germline V gives CDR1 SGHDT, CDR2 YYEEEE. Trimming stripped 1 base from V and 3 bases from J, with 17 bases between. The CDR3 has 17 residues. The CDR3 region has the DNA TGTGCCAGCAGCTTGAGGCGGACAGAAATCCTCAATCAGCCCCAGCATTTT. Its protein is CASSLRRTEILNQPQHF.

J is TRBJ2-1 and V is TRBV15; maybe TRBD2 (6 bases). The CDR3 spans 16 residues. V was clipped by 3 bases and J by 5 bases, with 17 bases between them. Germline CDR1 is LNHNV and CDR2 is YYDKDF (reference sequence). CDR3 sequence: CATSRTRERSDNEQFF. The CDR3 DNA follows: TGTGCCACCAGCAGGACTCGGGAGAGGTCCGACAATGAGCAGTTCTTC.